What follows are 26 T cell receptor beta chains derived from one specimen sequenced in a study of T cell responses to AZD1222 COVID-19 vaccine. Profiled with immunoSEQ multiplex PCR; TCRdb holds only in-frame clones, not every one. The sample consists of some 120,000 clones, over 75% of them appearing once. The material sequenced was peripheral blood, taken on day 0 of AZD1222 vaccination. Source of these receptors: an adult in good health.

This chain uses TRBV7-2 with TRBJ1-5; D uncertain. Germline CDR1 SGHTA, CDR2 FQGNSA. V shed 6 bases and J shed 1 base, with 4 bases lying between them. CDR3 length equals 12 residues. The CDR3: CASRRSNQPQHF. Written as DNA, the CDR3 is TGTGCCAGCAGGAGGAGCAATCAGCCCCAGCATTTT.

J is TRBJ1-1 and V is TRBV6-6, with D perhaps TRBD1 (5 bases). V lost 3 bases, J lost 3 bases, and 11 bases lay in between. This CDR3 has 14 residues. The V gene's germline CDR1 is MNHNY and CDR2 SVGAGI (reference sequence). CDR3 residues: CASSYSAGDTEAFF. The CDR3 nucleotides are TGTGCCAGCAGTTATTCGGCGGGGGACACTGAAGCTTTCTTT.

This clone has only one observation. V gene TRBV5-1 combines with J gene TRBJ2-7; the D gene is possibly TRBD1 (6 bases). This CDR3 spans 14 amino acids. Germline V lookup: CDR1 SGHRS, CDR2 YFSETQ. V was shortened by 7 bases and J by 4 bases, with 18 bases between the two germline ends. The CDR3 spells CASAPGQGPYEQYF. The CDR3 DNA follows: TGCGCCAGCGCTCCGGGACAAGGACCATACGAGCAGTACTTC.

J is TRBJ2-7 and V is TRBV9; a possible D gene is TRBD1 (6 bases). Germline values: CDR1 SGDLS, CDR2 YYNGEE. This CDR3 contains 14 residues. The V end was cut by 4 bases, the J end by 6 bases, with 17 bases between. CDR3 sequence (DNA): TGTGCCAGCAGCTTCTTTGACAGGAGCGGCGAGCAGTACTTC. This sequence encodes CASSFFDRSGEQYF.

The chain recombines TRBV3-1 (or the pseudogene TRBV3-2) with TRBJ2-7; D is uncertain. Trimming left V 5 bases short and J 3 bases short, with 11 bases between. The CDR3 totals 13 residues. CDR1 is LGHDT and CDR2 is YNNKEL in the germline V gene (reference sequence). The CDR3 sequence is CASSYTDNYEQYF. CDR3 DNA: TGTGCCAGCAGCTATACCGACAACTACGAGCAGTACTTC.

The chain carries TRBV5-4 and TRBJ1-1, with D perhaps TRBD1 (5 bases). Trimming pared 0 bases from V and 1 base from J, leaving 10 bases between. Germline V lookup: CDR1 SGHNT, CDR2 YYREEE (reference sequence). The CDR3 is 15 amino acids. The CDR3 loop is CASSLAGTQNTEAFF. In DNA, the CDR3 is TGTGCCAGCAGCTTGGCCGGGACCCAGAACACTGAAGCTTTCTTT.

The chain employs TRBV28 and TRBJ1-5, with a tentative D call TRBD1 (5 bases). The germline V gene encodes CDR1 MDHEN and CDR2 SYDVKM. V was clipped by 11 bases and J by 1 base, with 12 bases between them. CDR3 length equals 13 residues. DNA for the CDR3: TGTGCCCTGCAGGGTGGCAGCAATCAGCCCCAGCATTTT. Translating gives CALQGGSNQPQHF.

The chain joins TRBV3-1 (or the pseudogene TRBV3-2) to TRBJ1-1; D is ambiguous. Looked up from germline, CDR1 is LGHDT and CDR2 is YNNKEL (reference sequence). The V gene lost 5 bases and the J gene lost 7 bases, with 8 bases spanning the gap. This CDR3 contains 11 residues. For the CDR3, the DNA is TGTGCCAGCAGCTCGGCAATTGAAGCTTTCTTT. Its protein product is CASSSAIEAFF.

This chain connects TRBV27 to TRBJ2-7; TRBD1 matches 7 bases. Germline V gene data show CDR1 as MNHEY and CDR2 as SMNVEV (reference sequence). The junction had 11 bases not matched to a gene; V was cut back by 4 bases and J by 2 bases. The CDR3 is 16 amino acids. The CDR3 spells CASSSRQGPHAYEQYF. The CDR3 DNA reads as TGTGCCAGCAGTTCGCGACAGGGACCCCATGCCTACGAGCAGTACTTC.

The genes are TRBV5-1 and TRBJ1-3, with 9 bases identical to TRBD1. Germline V gene data show CDR1 as SGHRS and CDR2 as YFSETQ. Losses at the gene ends were 4 bases for V and 2 bases for J; bases not matched to a gene: 10. The CDR3 covers 17 residues. The CDR3 sequence: CASSPGTGNPAGNTIYF. Written as DNA, the CDR3 is TGCGCCAGCAGCCCCGGGACAGGGAACCCCGCTGGAAACACCATATATTTT.

The chain joins TRBV9 to TRBJ1-6; perhaps TRBD1 as D (5 bases). This CDR3 region has 19 residues. Trimming removed 2 bases at V and 0 bases at J, with 18 bases between. From germline, CDR1 is SGDLS and CDR2 YYNGEE. The CDR3 DNA reads TGTGCCAGCAGCGTCCTCTCGGGGCCGACTAGCTCCTATAATTCACCCCTCCACTTT. Its protein product is CASSVLSGPTSSYNSPLHF.

This sequence joins TRBV3-1 (or the pseudogene TRBV3-2) and TRBJ2-2, with 8 bases fitting TRBD2. Germline V CDR1 and CDR2: LGHDT, YNNKEL (reference sequence). The CDR3 consists of 19 residues. V dropped 1 base and J dropped 2; count of bases not matched to a gene: 12. This CDR3 is CASSQAGFGGGINTGELFF. CDR3 nucleotides: TGTGCCAGCAGCCAAGCAGGCTTCGGCGGGGGGATTAACACCGGGGAGCTGTTTTTT.

V is TRBV19 and J is TRBJ2-7; TRBD2 is a possible D gene (5 bases). Per germline, CDR1 LNHDA and CDR2 SQIVND (reference sequence). The CDR3 runs 14 residues. Trimming cost V 4 bases and J 3 bases, with 13 bases left between them. The CDR3 sequence is CASSTLPGNYEQYF. In DNA form, the CDR3 reads TGTGCCAGTAGTACCCTTCCCGGGAACTACGAGCAGTACTTC.

The chain uses TRBV6-2 or TRBV6-3 and TRBJ2-1; 9 bases align to TRBD2. Germline-derived CDR1 and CDR2 are MNHEY and SVGEGT. The V and J ends lost 2 bases and 0 bases, in that order; junction bases with no gene match: 8. The CDR3 totals 18 residues. The CDR3 spells CASSYPEGSGSSYNEQFF. For the CDR3, the DNA is TGTGCCAGCAGTTACCCGGAGGGTAGCGGGAGCTCCTACAATGAGCAGTTCTTC.

The CDR3 here is CASSLIPGQGATDTQYF. The CDR3 bases are TGTGCCAGCTCACTTATTCCGGGACAGGGGGCTACAGATACGCAGTATTTT. The V gene is TRBV18, the J gene TRBJ2-3; 12 positions match TRBD1. The CDR3 runs to 17 residues. The ends lost 4 bases at V and 3 bases at J; junction bases unmatched: 8. CDR1 is KGHSH and CDR2 is LQKENI in the germline V gene.

The rearrangement joins TRBV29-1 to TRBJ1-5, with TRBD1 identical over 7 bases. This CDR3 spans 14 amino acids. Germline loops: CDR1 SQVTM, CDR2 ANQGSEA. V was clipped by 7 bases and J by 0 bases; unmatched bases: 6. The CDR3 spells CSAVQGTSNQPQHF. Written as DNA, the CDR3 is TGCAGCGCCGTACAGGGGACTAGCAATCAGCCCCAGCATTTT.

The J gene is TRBJ2-7, the V gene TRBV6-2 or TRBV6-3; 10 bases are a match to TRBD1. Trimming removed 5 bases from V and 4 bases from J; junction bases left unmatched: 8. Germline CDR1 reads MNHEY; CDR2 reads SVGEGT. This CDR3 contains 15 residues. CDR3 region: CASSGPGQGFYEQYF. In DNA form, the CDR3 reads TGTGCCAGCAGTGGACCGGGACAGGGGTTTTACGAGCAGTACTTC.

The rearrangement uses TRBV7-9 and TRBJ2-5; D perhaps matches TRBD2 (6 bases). Germline-derived CDR1 and CDR2 are SEHNR and FQNEAQ (reference sequence). CDR3 size: 13 residues. The V end lost 3 bases, the J end lost 1 base, and 6 bases lay between the germline ends. The CDR3 spells CASSFGGQETQYF. In DNA form, the CDR3 reads TGTGCCAGCAGCTTCGGGGGCCAAGAGACCCAGTACTTC.

The chain couples TRBV28 to TRBJ2-7, with unresolved D. Germline CDR1 MDHEN, CDR2 SYDVKM. Trimming pared 7 bases from V and 5 bases from J, leaving 15 bases between. This CDR3 comprises 13 residues. CDR3 residues: CASNAGSVDEQYF. The CDR3 nucleotides are TGTGCCAGCAACGCAGGCTCCGTCGACGAGCAGTACTTC.

The chain combines TRBV27 with TRBJ2-7; 12 bases fit TRBD2. V was clipped by 2 bases and J by 1 base; unmatched bases: 12. This CDR3 has 19 residues. The germline V gene encodes CDR1 MNHEY and CDR2 SMNVEV (reference sequence). The CDR3 DNA sequence: TGTGCCAGCAGTTTAAAATGGGGGTCTCTAGCGGGAGGGTCCTACGAGCAGTACTTC. Protein sequence: CASSLKWGSLAGGSYEQYF.

The chain recombines TRBV28 with TRBJ1-3, with a weak D call TRBD1 (5 bases). Germline assignment: CDR1 MDHEN and CDR2 SYDVKM. V gave up 3 bases and J gave up 0 bases, with 18 bases separating them. The CDR3 totals 18 residues. The CDR3 bases are TGTGCCAGCAGTTTGGTCGTAGGGTTGGGGGGCTCTGGAAACACCATATATTTT. Translation: CASSLVVGLGGSGNTIYF.

The chain is built from TRBV5-1 and TRBJ1-5, with 9 bases identical to TRBD1. The CDR3 length is 16 residues. With 4 bases clipped from V and 5 bases from J, the junction kept 10 bases outside the gene matches. Germline V CDR1 and CDR2: SGHRS, YFSETQ. The CDR3 DNA follows: TGCGCCAGCAGCCGTACGGGGGGACAGGGTTATCAGCCCCAGCATTTT. Amino acid sequence: CASSRTGGQGYQPQHF.

The rearrangement links TRBV6-2 or TRBV6-3 to TRBJ1-5; unclear D gene. The germline gives CDR1 MNHEY, CDR2 SVGEGT. Trimming pared 5 bases from V and 3 bases from J, leaving 17 bases between. The CDR3 is made up of 16 amino acids. The CDR3 protein is CASSHGLSQSNQPQHF. The CDR3 DNA follows: TGTGCCAGCAGTCACGGGTTGAGTCAGTCCAATCAGCCCCAGCATTTT.

The chain combines TRBV27 with TRBJ2-7; D is possibly TRBD1 (5 bases). Germline assignment: CDR1 MNHEY and CDR2 SMNVEV (reference sequence). Trimming shortened V by 4 bases and J by 0 bases, and 13 bases separated the two germline ends. The CDR3 is 15 amino acids. DNA for the CDR3: TGTGCCAGCAGTTGGCAGGGCTTACCCTCCTACGAGCAGTACTTC. The encoded protein is CASSWQGLPSYEQYF.

The rearrangement uses TRBV7-9 and TRBJ2-3, with 12 nucleotides matching TRBD2. V lost 9 bases and J lost 5; bases outside the gene matches: 6. This CDR3 is 14 amino acids long. In germline, CDR1 is SEHNR, CDR2 FQNEAQ (reference sequence). CDR3 sequence: CASRLAGDRDTQYF. As DNA, the CDR3 is TGTGCCAGTAGACTAGCGGGAGATCGAGATACGCAGTATTTT.

This chain uses TRBV11-2 with TRBJ2-7; the D gene is possibly TRBD1 (6 bases). Between the trimmed V and J ends, which lost 4 bases and 2 bases, there was a span of 15 bases. The CDR3 sequence is 15 residues long. The germline gives CDR1 SGHAT, CDR2 FQNNGV. As DNA, the CDR3 is TGTGCCAGCAGCTCACGGACAGCGACACCCTACGAGCAGTACTTC. It is translated as CASSSRTATPYEQYF. The whole variable domain, filled in from reference TRBV11-2 and TRBJ2-7, reads EAGVAQSPRYKIIEKRQSVAFWCNPISGHATLYWYQQILGQGPKLLIQFQNNGVVDDSQLPKDRFSAERLKGVDSTLKIQPAKLEDSAVYLCASSSRTATPYEQYFGPGTRLTVT.